Below are 7 T cell receptor beta chains sequenced from a single sample in a study of monozygotic twins with inflammatory bowel disease. Following a re-call of the 5' RACE reads, TCRdb has one entry per CDR3 protein and lacks DNA. The listing records more than 300,000 distinct CDR3 sequences. Sequencing was done on a sample of blood. Receptors were obtained from a human donor with ulcerative colitis or Crohn's disease, or a healthy co-twin of an affected twin (not recorded which).

The chain recombines TRBV14 with TRBJ2-7; TCRdb picks TRBD2, but there is no DNA to check that call. The CDR3 is made up of 15 amino acids. CDR1 is SGHDN and CDR2 is FVKESK in the germline V gene. CDR3 loop: CASSQGYRLAGEMYF.

The rearrangement joins TRBV20-1 to TRBJ2-3; as DNA is missing, the TRBD1 call by TCRdb cannot be tested. This CDR3 contains 15 residues. CDR1 and CDR2 (germline): DFQATT, SNEGSKA (reference sequence). The CDR3 loop reads CSARDRTGGSDTQYF.

The chain carries TRBV24-1 and TRBJ1-1; TCRdb returns TRBD1, unconfirmable since there is no DNA. CDR3 size: 16 residues. Germline CDR1 and CDR2: KGHDR and SFDVKD. CDR3 in amino acids: CATSDTPGGGSTEAFF.

The chain carries TRBV7-2 and TRBJ2-2. The CDR3 is made up of 15 amino acids. In germline, CDR1 is SGHTA, CDR2 FQGNSA. The CDR3 region is CASSKGAQNTGELFF. Complete variable domain (other parts from reference TRBV7-2 and TRBJ2-2): GAGVSQSPSNKVTEKGKDVELRCDPISGHTALYWYRQSLGQGLEFLIYFQGNSAPDKSGLPSDRFSAERTGGSVSTLTIQRTQQEDSAVYLCASSKGAQNTGELFFGEGSRLTVL.

The CDR3 loop is CASSLAPRDDRGQPQHF. The J gene is TRBJ1-5, the V gene TRBV7-9; the D gene TCRdb calls, TRBD1, cannot be checked with no DNA. The CDR3 extends over 17 amino acids. Germline V lookup: CDR1 SEHNR, CDR2 FQNEAQ (reference sequence).

This chain uses TRBV19 with TRBJ2-7; lacking DNA, the TRBD1 call made by TCRdb goes unchecked. Looked up from germline, CDR1 is LNHDA and CDR2 is SQIVND (reference sequence). This CDR3 has 15 amino acids. The CDR3 sequence: CASSLIRGSSYEQYF. The whole variable domain, filled in from reference TRBV19 and TRBJ2-7, reads DGGITQSPKYLFRKEGQNVTLSCEQNLNHDAMYWYRQDPGQGLRLIYYSQIVNDFQKGDIAEGYSVSREKKESFPLTVTSAQKNPTAFYLCASSLIRGSSYEQYFGPGTRLTVT.

This chain links TRBV15 with TRBJ2-3; lacking DNA, the TRBD2 call made by TCRdb goes unchecked. Looked up from germline, CDR1 is LNHNV and CDR2 is YYDKDF (reference sequence). This CDR3 comprises 16 residues. CDR3 sequence reads: CATSHKTSGGPHTQYF.